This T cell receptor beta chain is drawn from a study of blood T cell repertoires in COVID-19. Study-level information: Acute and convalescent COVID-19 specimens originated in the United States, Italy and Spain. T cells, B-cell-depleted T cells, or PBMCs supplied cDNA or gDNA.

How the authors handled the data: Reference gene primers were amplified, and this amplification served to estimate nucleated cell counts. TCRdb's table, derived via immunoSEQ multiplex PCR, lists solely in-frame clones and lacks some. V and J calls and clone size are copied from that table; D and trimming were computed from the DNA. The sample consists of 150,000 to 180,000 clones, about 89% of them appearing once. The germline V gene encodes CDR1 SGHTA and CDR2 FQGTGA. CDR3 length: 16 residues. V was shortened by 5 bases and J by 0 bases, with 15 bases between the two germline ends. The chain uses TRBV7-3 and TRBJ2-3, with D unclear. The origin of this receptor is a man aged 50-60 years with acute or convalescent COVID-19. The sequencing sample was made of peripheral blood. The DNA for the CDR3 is TGTGCCAGCAGCGAAAAAGGCGGTTCTAGCACAGATACGCAGTATTTT. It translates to CASSEKGGSSTDTQYF.